A selection of T cell receptor beta chains follows, all from one sample in a study of identical twins. TCRdb called the 5' RACE reads again in MiXCR, with one record for every CDR3 protein. Of 200,000 to 300,000 distinct CDR3 sequences listed, roughly an eighth are singletons. A further study also used this sample, focusing on yellow fever vaccine responses in identical twins.

What was sequenced was memory (CD45RO+) T cells sorted from blood. These receptors were taken from a woman aged 18-35 years in good health. Each CDR3 is given with its conserved first and last residue. The D gene is left open where the match is weak. Part of the rows lack a size; the others show once, few, many or a class for expanded clones.

cdr3_aa	cdr3_nt	v_call	d_call	j_call	clone_size
CASSLSHRGTETQYF	TGTGCCAGCAGTTTGTCCCACAGGGGCACAGAGACCCAGTACTTC	TRBV28	TRBD1	TRBJ2-5	many
CATSDVTGTGNEQFF	TGTGCCACCAGTGACGTTACCGGGACAGGGAATGAGCAGTTCTTC	TRBV24-1	TRBD1	TRBJ2-1	few
CASSVQGVGTGELFF	TGTGCCAGCAGCGTACAGGGGGTTGGGACCGGGGAGCTGTTTTTT	TRBV7-8	TRBD1	TRBJ2-2	NA
CASSLLGDNEKLFF	TGTGCCAGCAGTTTATTAGGAGATAATGAAAAACTGTTTTTT	TRBV27	NA	TRBJ1-4	NA
CASSRTSGKQFF	TGTGCCAGCAGCAGGACTAGCGGGAAGCAGTTCTTC	TRBV7-2	TRBD2	TRBJ2-1	few
CASSQDPSRETQYF	TGTGCCAGCAGCCAAGATCCCAGCCGCGAGACCCAGTACTTC	TRBV14	NA	TRBJ2-5	few
CAISESRDRLYGYTF	TGTGCCATCAGTGAGTCGAGAGACAGGCTCTATGGCTACACCTTC	TRBV10-3	NA	TRBJ1-2	many
CASSLALRSYSPLHF	TGCGCCAGCAGCTTGGCCTTAAGGTCCTATTCACCCCTCCACTTT	TRBV5-1	NA	TRBJ1-6	many
CASSKRLNLIASYEQYF	TGTGCCAGCAGCAAAAGGTTAAACCTCATAGCCTCCTACGAGCAGTACTTC	TRBV21-1	NA	TRBJ2-7	few
CASSLVLRLAGSAHSYEQYF	TGCGCCAGCAGCTTGGTTCTCCGGCTAGCGGGATCGGCCCACTCCTACGAGCAGTACTTC	TRBV5-1	TRBD2	TRBJ2-7	few
CASSSPQNHDLAGGKQYF	TGTGCCAGCAGTTCACCTCAGAATCACGACTTAGCGGGAGGCAAGCAGTACTTC	TRBV28	TRBD2	TRBJ2-7	NA
CASSQQPSGGDYNEQFF	TGTGCCAGCAGCCAACAACCTAGCGGGGGGGACTACAATGAGCAGTTCTTC	TRBV4-2	TRBD2	TRBJ2-1	NA
CASGLGGQETQYF	TGCGCCAGCGGGTTAGGAGGGCAAGAGACCCAGTACTTC	TRBV5-1	NA	TRBJ2-5	few
CASSFTRDSLTQYF	TGTGCCAGTAGTTTCACCCGGGACTCCCTTACGCAGTATTTT	TRBV19	NA	TRBJ2-3	NA
CASSETGYEGEQYF	TGTGCCAGCAGTGAAACGGGGTACGAAGGCGAGCAGTACTTC	TRBV2	NA	TRBJ2-7	NA
CASSFSGEETQYF	TGTGCCAGCAGTTTCTCAGGGGAAGAGACCCAGTACTTC	TRBV12-3/TRBV12-4	NA	TRBJ2-5	NA
CASSTRGAGDTQYF	TGTGCCAGCAGTACAAGGGGGGCTGGAGATACGCAGTATTTT	TRBV2	NA	TRBJ2-3	few